Included here is one T cell receptor beta chain sequence, with context. This specimen belongs to a study of blood T cell repertoires in COVID-19. Study as a whole: The United States, Italy and Spain were the sources of the acute and convalescent COVID-19 samples. PBMCs, B-cell-depleted T cells, or T cells provided the cDNA or gDNA that made up the material.

Trimming shortened V by 7 bases and J by 10 bases, and 11 bases separated the two germline ends. Germline V lookup: CDR1 SNHLY, CDR2 FYNNEI. There are 12 residues in the CDR3. Original processing notes: Scientists estimated how many nucleated cells there were by amplifying reference gene primers. Profiling relied on immunoSEQ multiplex PCR, and the TCRdb table lists in-frame clones only, not all of them. Clone size and the V and J calls come from that table; the DNA yielded D and trimming. The sample gives 76,000 or so clones, about 93% of which show up once; under 6.5% is in the top ten. This TCR derives from a human donor in a cohort sampled during active COVID-19. The chain links TRBV2 to TRBJ1-6; no definite D call. The specimen sequenced was peripheral blood. In DNA, the CDR3 is TGTGCCAGCAATCAAGTTGGCTCACCCCTCCACTTT. It yields the protein CASNQVGSPLHF.